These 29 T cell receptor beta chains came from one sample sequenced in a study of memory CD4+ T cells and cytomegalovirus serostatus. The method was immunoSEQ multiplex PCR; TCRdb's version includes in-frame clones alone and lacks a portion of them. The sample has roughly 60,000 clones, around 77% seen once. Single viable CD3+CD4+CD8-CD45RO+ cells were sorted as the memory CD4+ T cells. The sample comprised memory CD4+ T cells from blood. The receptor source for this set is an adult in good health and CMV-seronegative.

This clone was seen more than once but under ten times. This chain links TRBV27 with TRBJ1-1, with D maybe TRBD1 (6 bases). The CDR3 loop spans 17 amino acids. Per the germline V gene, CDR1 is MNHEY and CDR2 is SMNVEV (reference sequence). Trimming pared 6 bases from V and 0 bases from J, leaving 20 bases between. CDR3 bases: TGTGCCAGCAGAATCCGAGGCTTACAGGGACTGAACACTGAAGCTTTCTTT. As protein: CASRIRGLQGLNTEAFF.

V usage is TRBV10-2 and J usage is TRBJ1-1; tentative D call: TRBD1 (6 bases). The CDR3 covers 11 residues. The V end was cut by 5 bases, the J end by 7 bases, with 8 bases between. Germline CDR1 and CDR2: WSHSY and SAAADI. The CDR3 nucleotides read TGCGCCAGCAGTCAGACAGGTGAAGCTTTCTTT. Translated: CASSQTGEAFF.

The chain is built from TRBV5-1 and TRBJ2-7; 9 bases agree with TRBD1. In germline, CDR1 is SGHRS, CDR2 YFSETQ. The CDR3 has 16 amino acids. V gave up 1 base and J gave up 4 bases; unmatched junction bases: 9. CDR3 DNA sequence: TGCGCCAGCAGCTTGAACTCCGGGACAGGGACTTACGAGCAGTACTTC. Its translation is CASSLNSGTGTYEQYF.

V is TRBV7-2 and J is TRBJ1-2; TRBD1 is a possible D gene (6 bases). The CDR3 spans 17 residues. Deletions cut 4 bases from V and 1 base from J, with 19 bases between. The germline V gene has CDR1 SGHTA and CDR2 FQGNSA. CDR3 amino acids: CASSSSQGASFNYGYTF. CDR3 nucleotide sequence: TGTGCCAGCAGCTCCTCACAGGGTGCCTCATTTAACTATGGCTACACCTTC. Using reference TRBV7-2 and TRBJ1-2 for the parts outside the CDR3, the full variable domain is GAGVSQSPSNKVTEKGKDVELRCDPISGHTALYWYRQSLGQGLEFLIYFQGNSAPDKSGLPSDRFSAERTGGSVSTLTIQRTQQEDSAVYLCASSSSQGASFNYGYTFGSGTRLTVV.

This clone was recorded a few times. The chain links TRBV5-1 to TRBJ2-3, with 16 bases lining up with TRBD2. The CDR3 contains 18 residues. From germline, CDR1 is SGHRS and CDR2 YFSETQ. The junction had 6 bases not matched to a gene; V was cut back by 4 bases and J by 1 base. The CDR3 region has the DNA TGCGCCAGCAGCCCGGGACTAGCGGGGGGGAGAGGCACAGATACGCAGTATTTT. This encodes CASSPGLAGGRGTDTQYF.

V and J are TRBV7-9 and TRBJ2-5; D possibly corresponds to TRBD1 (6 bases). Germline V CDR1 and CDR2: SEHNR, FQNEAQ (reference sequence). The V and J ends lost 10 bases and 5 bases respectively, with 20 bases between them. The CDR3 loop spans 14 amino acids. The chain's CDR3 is CATRSTGLGETQYF. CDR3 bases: TGTGCCACCCGGAGCACAGGGCTGGGGGAGACCCAGTACTTC.

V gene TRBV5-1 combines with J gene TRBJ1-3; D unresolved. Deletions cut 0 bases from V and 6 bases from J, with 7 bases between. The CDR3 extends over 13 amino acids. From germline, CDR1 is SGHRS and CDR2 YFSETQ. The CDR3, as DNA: TGCGCCAGCAGCTTGGGCCAGGAAAACACCATATATTTT. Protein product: CASSLGQENTIYF.

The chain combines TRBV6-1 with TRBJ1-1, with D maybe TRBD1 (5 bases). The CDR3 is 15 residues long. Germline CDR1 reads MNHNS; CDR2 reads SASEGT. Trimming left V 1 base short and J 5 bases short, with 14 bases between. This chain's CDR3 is CASSEGGGLRTEAFF. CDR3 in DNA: TGTGCCAGCAGTGAAGGCGGGGGGTTGAGGACTGAAGCTTTCTTT.

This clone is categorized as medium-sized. DNA for the CDR3: TGTGCCAGCATCCAGACCGATGGGGGCACTGAAGCTTTCTTT. Residues: CASIQTDGGTEAFF. V usage is TRBV6-5 and J usage is TRBJ1-1; tentative D call: TRBD1 (5 bases). The ends were cut back, 7 bases at V and 4 bases at J, with 16 bases in the middle. Germline V gene sequence: CDR1 MNHEY, CDR2 SVGAGI. This CDR3 contains 14 residues.

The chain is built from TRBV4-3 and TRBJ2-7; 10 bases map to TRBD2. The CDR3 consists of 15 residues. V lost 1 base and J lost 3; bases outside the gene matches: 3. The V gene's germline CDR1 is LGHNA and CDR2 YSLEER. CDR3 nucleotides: TGCGCCAGCAGCCAAGGACTAGCGGGCAACTACGAGCAGTACTTC. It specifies CASSQGLAGNYEQYF.

This CDR3 reads CASSYLGTGSYEQYF. The CDR3, as DNA: TGTGCCAGCAGTTACTTAGGGACAGGGAGTTACGAGCAGTACTTC. The chain links TRBV6-5 to TRBJ2-7; 9 bases map to TRBD1. The CDR3 length is 15 residues. V lost 1 base, J lost 4 bases, and 5 bases stayed unmatched. Germline-derived CDR1 and CDR2 are MNHEY and SVGAGI.

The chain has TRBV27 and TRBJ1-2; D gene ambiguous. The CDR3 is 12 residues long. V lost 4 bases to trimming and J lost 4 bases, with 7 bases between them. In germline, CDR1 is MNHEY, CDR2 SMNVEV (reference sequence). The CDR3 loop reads CASSSRSYGYTF. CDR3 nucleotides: TGTGCCAGCAGTTCGCGCTCCTATGGCTACACCTTC.

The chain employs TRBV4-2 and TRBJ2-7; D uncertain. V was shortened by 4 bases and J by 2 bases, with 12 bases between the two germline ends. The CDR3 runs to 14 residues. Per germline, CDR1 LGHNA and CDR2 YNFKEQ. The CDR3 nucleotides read TGTGCCAGCAGCCCGGCTAAGGTTCCCTACGAGCAGTACTTC. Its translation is CASSPAKVPYEQYF.

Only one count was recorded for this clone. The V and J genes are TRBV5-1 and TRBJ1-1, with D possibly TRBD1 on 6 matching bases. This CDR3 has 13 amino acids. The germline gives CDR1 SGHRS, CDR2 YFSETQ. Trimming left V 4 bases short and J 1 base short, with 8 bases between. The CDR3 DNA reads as TGCGCCAGCAGCCGGGGACAGAACACTGAAGCTTTCTTT. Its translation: CASSRGQNTEAFF.

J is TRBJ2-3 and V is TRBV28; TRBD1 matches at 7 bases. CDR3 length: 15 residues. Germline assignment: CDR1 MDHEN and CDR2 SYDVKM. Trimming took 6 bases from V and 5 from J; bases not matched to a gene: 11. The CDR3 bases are TGTGCCAGCAGCCGAACTGACAGGGAAGTAGATACGCAGTATTTT. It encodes CASSRTDREVDTQYF.

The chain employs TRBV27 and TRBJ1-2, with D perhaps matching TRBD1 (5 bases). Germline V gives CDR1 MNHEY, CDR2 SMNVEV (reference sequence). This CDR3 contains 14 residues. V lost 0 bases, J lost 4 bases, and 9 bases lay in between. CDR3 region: CASSLSRVGYGYTF. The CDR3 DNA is TGTGCCAGCAGTTTATCCAGGGTGGGCTATGGCTACACCTTC.

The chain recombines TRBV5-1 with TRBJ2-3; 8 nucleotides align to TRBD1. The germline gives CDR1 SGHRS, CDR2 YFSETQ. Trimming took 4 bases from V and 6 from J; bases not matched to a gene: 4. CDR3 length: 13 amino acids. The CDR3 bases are TGCGCCAGCAGCCTGGACAGGGTGGATACGCAGTATTTT. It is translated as CASSLDRVDTQYF.

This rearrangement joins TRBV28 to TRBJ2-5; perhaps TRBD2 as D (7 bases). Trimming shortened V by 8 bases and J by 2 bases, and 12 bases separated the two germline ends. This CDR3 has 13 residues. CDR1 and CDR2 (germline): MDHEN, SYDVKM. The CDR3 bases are TGTGCCAGCGAAAGGGGGGGACAAGAGACCCAGTACTTC. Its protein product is CASERGGQETQYF. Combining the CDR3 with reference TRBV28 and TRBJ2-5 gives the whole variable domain DVKVTQSSRYLVKRTGEKVFLECVQDMDHENMFWYRQDPGLGLRLIYFSYDVKMKEKGDIPEGYSVSREKKERFSLILESASTNQTSMYLCASERGGQETQYFGPGTRLLVL.

The CDR3 loop is CASSSTGGRGQPQHF. For the CDR3, the DNA is TGTGCCAGCAGTTCGACAGGGGGCAGAGGTCAGCCCCAGCATTTT. The V gene is TRBV28, the J gene TRBJ1-5; 10 bases line up with TRBD1. This CDR3 is built from 15 residues. The germline V gene encodes CDR1 MDHEN and CDR2 SYDVKM. The ends lost 4 bases at V and 6 bases at J; junction bases unmatched: 6. Supplemented by reference TRBV28 and TRBJ1-5, the full variable domain reads DVKVTQSSRYLVKRTGEKVFLECVQDMDHENMFWYRQDPGLGLRLIYFSYDVKMKEKGDIPEGYSVSREKKERFSLILESASTNQTSMYLCASSSTGGRGQPQHFGDGTRLSIL.

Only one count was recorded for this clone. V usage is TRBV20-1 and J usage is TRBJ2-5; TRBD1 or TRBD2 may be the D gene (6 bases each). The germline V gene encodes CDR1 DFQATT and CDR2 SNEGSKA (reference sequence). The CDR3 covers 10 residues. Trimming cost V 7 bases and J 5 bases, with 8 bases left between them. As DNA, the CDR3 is TGCAGTGGGGGGGCCGAGACCCAGTACTTC. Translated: CSGGAETQYF.

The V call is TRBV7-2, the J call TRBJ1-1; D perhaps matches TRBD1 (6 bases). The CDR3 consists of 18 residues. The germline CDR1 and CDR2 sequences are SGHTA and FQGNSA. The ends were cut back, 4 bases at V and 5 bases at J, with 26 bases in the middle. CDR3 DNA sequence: TGTGCCAGCAGCTACCCTCGGGGAGGGGACATAACTCAGACTGAAGCTTTCTTT. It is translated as CASSYPRGGDITQTEAFF. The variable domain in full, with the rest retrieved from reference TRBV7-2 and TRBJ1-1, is GAGVSQSPSNKVTEKGKDVELRCDPISGHTALYWYRQSLGQGLEFLIYFQGNSAPDKSGLPSDRFSAERTGGSVSTLTIQRTQQEDSAVYLCASSYPRGGDITQTEAFFGQGTRLTVV.

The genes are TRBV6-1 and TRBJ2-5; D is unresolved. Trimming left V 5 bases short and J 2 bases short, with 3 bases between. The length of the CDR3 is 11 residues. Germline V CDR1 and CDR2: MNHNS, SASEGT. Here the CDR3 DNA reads TGTGCCAGCAGTCGTCAAGAGACCCAGTACTTC. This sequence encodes CASSRQETQYF.

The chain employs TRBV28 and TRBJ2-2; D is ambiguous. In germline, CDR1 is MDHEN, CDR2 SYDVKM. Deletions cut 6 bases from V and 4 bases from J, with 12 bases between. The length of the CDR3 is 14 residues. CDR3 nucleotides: TGTGCCAGCAGCCCCGGGTTAATCACCGGGGAGCTGTTTTTT. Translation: CASSPGLITGELFF.

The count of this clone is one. Here the CDR3 reads CASSISSLITDTQYF. The DNA for the CDR3 is TGTGCCAGTAGTATCTCCAGTCTAATCACAGATACGCAGTATTTT. This chain links TRBV19 with TRBJ2-3; no firm D call. Trimming left V 3 bases short and J 2 bases short, with 12 bases between. The CDR3 totals 15 residues. The germline V gene encodes CDR1 LNHDA and CDR2 SQIVND (reference sequence).

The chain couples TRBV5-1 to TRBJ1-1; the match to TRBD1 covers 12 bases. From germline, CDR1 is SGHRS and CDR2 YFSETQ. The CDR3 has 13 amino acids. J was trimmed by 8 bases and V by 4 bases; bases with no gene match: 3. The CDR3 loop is CASSVGQGAEAFF. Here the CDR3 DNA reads TGCGCCAGCAGCGTGGGACAGGGGGCCGAAGCTTTCTTT. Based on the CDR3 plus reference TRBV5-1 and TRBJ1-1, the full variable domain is KAGVTQTPRYLIKTRGQQVTLSCSPISGHRSVSWYQQTPGQGLQFLFEYFSETQRNKGNFPGRFSGRQFSNSRSEMNVSTLELGDSALYLCASSVGQGAEAFFGQGTRLTVV.

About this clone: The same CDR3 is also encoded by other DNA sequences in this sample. CDR3 residues: CASSLGGSGANVLTF. CDR3 sequence (DNA): TGTGCCAGCAGCTTAGGGGGCTCTGGGGCCAACGTCCTGACTTTC. This sequence joins TRBV7-8 and TRBJ2-6; no definite D call. The germline V and J ends were trimmed by 1 base and 0 bases, with 4 bases remaining between them. The germline gives CDR1 SGHVS, CDR2 FQNEAQ. The CDR3 runs 15 residues.

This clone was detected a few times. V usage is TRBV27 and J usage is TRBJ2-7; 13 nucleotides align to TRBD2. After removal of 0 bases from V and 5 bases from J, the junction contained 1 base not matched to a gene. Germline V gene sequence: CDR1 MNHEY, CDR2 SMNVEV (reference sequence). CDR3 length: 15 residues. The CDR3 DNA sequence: TGTGCCAGCAGTTTATCCGGACTAGCGGGAGACGAGCAGTACTTC. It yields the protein CASSLSGLAGDEQYF.

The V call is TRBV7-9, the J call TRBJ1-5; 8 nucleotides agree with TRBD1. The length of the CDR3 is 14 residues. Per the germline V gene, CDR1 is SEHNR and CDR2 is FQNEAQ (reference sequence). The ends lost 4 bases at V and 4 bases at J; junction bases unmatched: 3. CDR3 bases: TGTGCCAGCAGCTCGGACAGGGAAAATCAGCCCCAGCATTTT. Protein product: CASSSDRENQPQHF.

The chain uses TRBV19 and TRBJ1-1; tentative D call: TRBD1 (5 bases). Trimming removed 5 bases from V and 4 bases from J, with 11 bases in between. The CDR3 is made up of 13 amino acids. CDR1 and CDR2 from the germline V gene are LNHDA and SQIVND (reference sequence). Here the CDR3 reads CASSDRGLTEAFF. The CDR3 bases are TGTGCCAGTAGTGACAGAGGACTCACTGAAGCTTTCTTT.